The 3 T cell receptor beta chains listed next were all sequenced from one sample in a study of T cell changes during pregnancy in multiple sclerosis. Generated by immunoSEQ multiplex PCR, the TCRdb table keeps only in-frame clones and is missing some. The data hold some 80,000 clones, with 90% to 95% observed a single time. The sequences come from peripheral blood, collected in the first trimester of pregnancy. These receptor sequences come from a female donor with multiple sclerosis, enrolled in a pregnancy study.

V usage is TRBV7-6 and J usage is TRBJ2-5, with 8 bases that match TRBD2. The germline V gene encodes CDR1 SGHVS and CDR2 FNYEAQ. J was trimmed by 5 bases and V by 6 bases; bases with no gene match: 11. This CDR3 has 15 amino acids. The CDR3 nucleotides read TGTGCCAGCAGTTACACTAGCGGCCGGGGGGAGACCCAGTACTTC. Its protein is CASSYTSGRGETQYF.

This chain connects TRBV30 to TRBJ2-5; D might be TRBD2 (6 bases). The CDR3 covers 16 residues. In germline, CDR1 is GTSNPN, CDR2 SVGIG (reference sequence). Trimming cost V 0 bases and J 0 bases, with 14 bases left between them. The CDR3 DNA reads TGTGCCTGGAGTGTAGGGGTTGGGGGGAACCAAGAGACCCAGTACTTC. This sequence encodes CAWSVGVGGNQETQYF. The full variable domain, its missing parts supplied by reference TRBV30 and TRBJ2-5, is SQTIHQWPATLVQPVGSPLSLECTVEGTSNPNLYWYRQAAGRGLQLLFYSVGIGQISSEVPQNLSASRPQDRQFILSSKKLLLSDSGFYLCAWSVGVGGNQETQYFGPGTRLLVL.

The V and J genes are TRBV7-6 and TRBJ1-1, with a possible D match to TRBD1 (5 bases). V gave up 7 bases and J gave up 5 bases, with 14 bases separating them. Per germline, CDR1 SGHVS and CDR2 FNYEAQ. The CDR3 is 13 residues long. In DNA, the CDR3 is TGTGCCAGCACCTCACAAAGGGGAACTGAAGCTTTCTTT. Translated, it gives CASTSQRGTEAFF.